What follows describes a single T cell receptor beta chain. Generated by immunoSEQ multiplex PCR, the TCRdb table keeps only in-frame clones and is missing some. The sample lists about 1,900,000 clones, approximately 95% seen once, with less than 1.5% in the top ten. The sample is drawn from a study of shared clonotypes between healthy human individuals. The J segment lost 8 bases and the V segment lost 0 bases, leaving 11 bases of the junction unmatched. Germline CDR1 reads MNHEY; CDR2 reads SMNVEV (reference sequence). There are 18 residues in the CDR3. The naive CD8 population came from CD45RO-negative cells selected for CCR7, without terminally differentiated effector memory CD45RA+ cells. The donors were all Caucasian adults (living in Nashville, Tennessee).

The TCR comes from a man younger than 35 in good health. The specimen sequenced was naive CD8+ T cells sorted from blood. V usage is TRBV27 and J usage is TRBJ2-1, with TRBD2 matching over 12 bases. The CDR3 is CASSLSLPTSGSWYEQFF. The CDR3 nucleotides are TGTGCCAGCAGTTTATCCCTTCCGACTAGCGGGAGTTGGTATGAGCAGTTCTTC.